This T cell receptor beta chain was sequenced during a study of CD8+ T cells in alopecia areata. Sequencing relied on a cDNA template that was reverse transcribed from extracted RNA. Sequencing used immunoSEQ multiplex PCR; TCRdb keeps in-frame clones, though not all of them. The repertoire holds roughly 120,000 clones, with over 60% as singletons. This CDR3 has 14 residues. V trimming: 6 bases; J trimming: 2 bases; junction bases outside the gene matches: 9. Germline V lookup: CDR1 SQVTM, CDR2 ANQGSEA. Sequencing was carried out using CD4+ T cells sorted from blood. The chain couples TRBV29-1 to TRBJ1-2, with 7 bases that match TRBD1. The source is a human donor in good health. CDR3 DNA sequence: TGCAGCGTGATGACGCCGACAGGGAACTATGGCTACACCTTC. It specifies CSVMTPTGNYGYTF.